The clone carrying this T cell receptor beta chain was picked up a small number of times. The antigen remains unidentified. Via CD45RO/CCR7/CD25/CD127/CD95/CD27, cells of the CD4+ naive, central memory, regulatory and stem cell-like memory subsets were sorted. The germline CDR1 and CDR2 sequences are SGHNT and YYREEE (reference sequence). This CDR3 spans 14 amino acids. Trimming stripped 4 bases from V and 2 bases from J, with 9 bases between. This record belongs to a study of beta chain features in type 1 diabetes. As for the study in general: All samples together contributed more than 90,000,000 sorted cells for examination. Study-wide findings and caveats: Since sequencing was performed on cDNA, cells with high TCR expression could be over-represented. Shorter TCRB CDR3s, moderately but significantly so, were found in Type 1 diabetes patients in all four CD4+ subsets.

Expressed TCRB transcripts were sequenced because the isolated RNA had all been reverse transcribed beforehand. Only in-frame clones appear in the TCRdb table, and some are missing; sequencing was by immunoSEQ multiplex PCR. The sample lists hundreds of thousands of clones; about a tenth were seen once. Sequences were obtained from central memory CD4+ T cells from blood. This sequence joins TRBV5-4 and TRBJ2-2; D not resolved. The source of this sequence is a man younger than 45 with type 1 diabetes. CDR3 in amino acids: CASSPSENTGELFF. The CDR3 DNA sequence: TGTGCCAGCAGCCCCTCAGAAAACACCGGGGAGCTGTTTTTT.